The 12 T cell receptor beta chains presented below share a single source sample, sequenced in a study of CD8 T cells in Susac syndrome. With random hexamers, reverse transcription was performed on roughly 0.5 to 1 ug of RNA. One entry per CDR3 protein results from TCRdb running MiXCR on the immunoSEQ multiplex PCR reads. The sample lists 40,000 to 55,000 distinct CDR3 sequences; about 92% were seen once. The sequenced sample consisted of CD8+ T cells from PBMCs. The receptor set was obtained from a human donor with multiple sclerosis.

This clonotype was observed once. CDR3 protein: CASSPLGNQPQHF. The CDR3 coding sequence is TGTGCCAGCAGTCCACTGGGCAATCAGCCCCAGCATTTT. The J gene is TRBJ1-5, the V gene TRBV27; D unclear. Looked up from germline, CDR1 is MNHEY and CDR2 is SMNVEV (reference sequence). Trimming shortened V by 5 bases and J by 2 bases, and 7 bases separated the two germline ends. The CDR3 totals 13 residues.

The chain uses TRBV5-1 and TRBJ1-1, with 8 positions matching TRBD1. In germline, CDR1 is SGHRS, CDR2 YFSETQ. The CDR3 extends over 14 amino acids. V shed 6 bases and J 0 bases; nucleotides not matched to a gene: 4. CDR3 loop: CASKQGDLNTEAFF. CDR3 coding DNA: TGCGCCAGCAAACAGGGGGATTTGAACACTGAAGCTTTCTTT.

The chain employs TRBV13 and TRBJ2-2, with a weak D call TRBD1 (6 bases). Trimming pared 7 bases from V and 4 bases from J, leaving 13 bases between. This CDR3 comprises 14 residues. Per germline, CDR1 PRHDT and CDR2 FYEKMQ (reference sequence). CDR3 nucleotide sequence: TGTGCCAGCACCGGGACATTCGGCACCGGGGAGCTGTTTTTT. Encoded protein: CASTGTFGTGELFF.

The chain combines TRBV5-8 with TRBJ1-5; unclear D gene. The CDR3 extends over 12 amino acids. Germline lookup yields CDR1 SGHTS and CDR2 YDEGEE. V lost 4 bases to trimming and J lost 5 bases, with 7 bases between them. The CDR3 loop is CASSPSDQPQHF. DNA of the CDR3: TGTGCCAGCAGCCCATCAGATCAGCCCCAGCATTTT.

The rearrangement links TRBV7-8 to TRBJ2-7; no firm D call. Trimming took off 6 bases at V and 3 bases at J, with 6 bases between the two ends. The CDR3 has 11 amino acids. Germline-derived CDR1 and CDR2 are SGHVS and FQNEAQ. CDR3 loop: CASSYDYEQYF. CDR3 bases: TGTGCCAGCAGTTATGACTACGAGCAGTACTTC.

V usage is TRBV27 and J usage is TRBJ1-1; a possible D gene is TRBD1 (6 bases). The CDR3 totals 15 residues. V lost 5 bases and J 2 bases, leaving 15 bases between the germline ends. CDR1 MNHEY and CDR2 SMNVEV come from the germline V gene (reference sequence). The CDR3: CASSPLPGGNTEAFF. In DNA, the CDR3 is TGTGCCAGCAGTCCCCTCCCCGGGGGCAACACTGAAGCTTTCTTT.

This sequence joins TRBV5-5 and TRBJ2-5; D call uncertain. Germline V gene lookup returns CDR1 SGHKS and CDR2 YYEKEE (reference sequence). Trimming cost V 2 bases and J 1 base, with 3 bases left between them. This CDR3 region has 12 residues. CDR3 coding DNA: TGTGCCAGCAGCTTTCCCCAAGAGACCCAGTACTTC. Its protein is CASSFPQETQYF.

The chain couples TRBV5-1 to TRBJ2-7; maybe TRBD1 (5 bases). In germline, CDR1 is SGHRS, CDR2 YFSETQ. The length of the CDR3 is 14 residues. Trimming shortened V by 4 bases and J by 1 base, and 12 bases separated the two germline ends. The CDR3 sequence is CASSQTDSSYEQYF. For the CDR3, the DNA is TGCGCCAGCAGCCAGACAGATTCATCCTACGAGCAGTACTTC.

The chain links TRBV5-1 to TRBJ1-1; D not certain. The CDR3 covers 15 residues. CDR1 and CDR2 from the germline V gene are SGHRS and YFSETQ. Trimming took off 2 bases at V and 5 bases at J, with 16 bases between the two ends. The CDR3 nucleotides are TGCGCCAGCAGCTTAGACCTGTACTTGGGGACTGAAGCTTTCTTT. This sequence encodes CASSLDLYLGTEAFF. Supplemented by reference TRBV5-1 and TRBJ1-1, the full variable domain reads KAGVTQTPRYLIKTRGQQVTLSCSPISGHRSVSWYQQTPGQGLQFLFEYFSETQRNKGNFPGRFSGRQFSNSRSEMNVSTLELGDSALYLCASSLDLYLGTEAFFGQGTRLTVV.

The chain couples TRBV27 to TRBJ1-2; D gene uncertain. The CDR3 contains 13 residues. Looked up from germline, CDR1 is MNHEY and CDR2 is SMNVEV (reference sequence). V was cut by 8 bases and J by 6 bases, with 16 bases left in between. In nucleotides, the CDR3 is TGTGCCAGCGCGACCACAGAACTGGATGGCTACACCTTC. It specifies CASATTELDGYTF.

DNA for the CDR3: TGTGCCAGCAGCCTTATGGTCCCGAACTATGGCTACACCTTC. This encodes CASSLMVPNYGYTF. The chain links TRBV7-9 to TRBJ1-2; D uncertain. The V gene's germline CDR1 is SEHNR and CDR2 FQNEAQ (reference sequence). Trimming shortened V by 5 bases and J by 2 bases, and 12 bases separated the two germline ends. This CDR3 is built from 14 residues. The variable domain in full, with the rest retrieved from reference TRBV7-9 and TRBJ1-2, is DTGVSQNPRHKITKRGQNVTFRCDPISEHNRLYWYRQTLGQGPEFLTYFQNEAQLEKSRLLSDRFSAERPKGSFSTLEIQRTEQGDSAMYLCASSLMVPNYGYTFGSGTRLTVV.

V and J are TRBV15 and TRBJ2-3; 11 bases match TRBD2. Germline lookup yields CDR1 LNHNV and CDR2 YYDKDF (reference sequence). V lost 5 bases and J lost 6; bases outside the gene matches: 4. The CDR3 has 14 amino acids. The CDR3 spells CATSGTSGPDTQYF. In DNA, the CDR3 is TGTGCCACCAGCGGGACTAGCGGTCCGGATACGCAGTATTTT.